Reported below is one T cell receptor beta chain. This entry comes from a study of blood T cell repertoires in COVID-19. Donors in Cohort 3 who had recovered were those with two negative PCRs, healthcare professional clearance, or resolution of their symptoms. Germline assignment: CDR1 ENHRY and CDR2 SYGVKD. The J segment lost 8 bases and the V segment lost 0 bases, leaving 1 base of the junction unmatched. The CDR3 spans 14 residues. Assay used: immunoSEQ multiplex PCR; TCRdb lists only in-frame clones, some missing. The sample carries approximately 170,000 clones, 75% to 90% recorded once. The chain has TRBV10-3 and TRBJ1-2; 12 nucleotides align to TRBD1. Sequenced sample: PBMCs or T cells enriched from blood (not recorded which). The TCR originated in a woman younger than 35 who had recovered from COVID-19. The CDR3 spells CAISESGQGAGYTF. In DNA, the CDR3 is TGTGCCATCAGTGAGTCGGGACAGGGGGCCGGCTACACCTTC.